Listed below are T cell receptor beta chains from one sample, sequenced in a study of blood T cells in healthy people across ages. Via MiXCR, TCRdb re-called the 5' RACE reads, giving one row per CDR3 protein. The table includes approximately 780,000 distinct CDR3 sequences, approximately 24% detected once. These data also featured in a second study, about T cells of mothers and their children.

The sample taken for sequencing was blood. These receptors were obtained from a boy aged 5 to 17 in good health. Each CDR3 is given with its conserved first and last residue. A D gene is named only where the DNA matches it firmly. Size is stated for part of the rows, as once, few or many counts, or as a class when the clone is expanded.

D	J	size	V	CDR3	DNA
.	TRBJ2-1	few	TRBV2	CASSSGQTYNEQFF	TGTGCCAGCAGTTCTGGACAGACCTACAATGAGCAGTTCTTC
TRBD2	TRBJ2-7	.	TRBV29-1	CSVVARGAYEQYF	TGCAGCGTTGTGGCCCGGGGGGCCTACGAGCAGTACTTC
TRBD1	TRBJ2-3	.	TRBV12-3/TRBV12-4	CASSSSGTVAGDAQYF	TGTGCCAGCAGTTCCTCCGGGACAGTGGCTGGAGATGCGCAGTATTTT
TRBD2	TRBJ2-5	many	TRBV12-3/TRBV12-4	CASRAGGAQTQYF	TGTGCCAGCAGGGCGGGGGGGGCGCAGACCCAGTACTTC
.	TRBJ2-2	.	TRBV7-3	CASSPTGGEGGELFF	TGTGCCAGCAGCCCTACGGGGGGCGAGGGCGGGGAGCTGTTTTTT
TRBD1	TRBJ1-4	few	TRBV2	CASSGRRDSVF	TGTGCCAGCAGTGGACGCCGGGACAGTGTTTTT
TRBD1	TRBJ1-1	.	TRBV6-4	CASSDSDRGVSFF	TGTGCCAGCAGTGACTCGGACAGGGGTGTATCTTTCTTT
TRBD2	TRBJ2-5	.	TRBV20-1	CSAPGTSVTQYF	TGCAGTGCCCCCGGGACTAGTGTGACCCAGTACTTC
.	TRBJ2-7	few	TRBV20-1	CSAPSLGSYEQYF	TGCAGTGCCCCCAGCCTTGGATCCTACGAGCAGTACTTC
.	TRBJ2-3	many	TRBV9	CASSVAGDTQYF	TGTGCCAGCAGCGTAGCAGGAGATACGCAGTATTTT
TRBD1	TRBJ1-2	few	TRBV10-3	CAISGRTGLFYGYTF	TGTGCCATCAGTGGGCGGACAGGGCTTTTCTATGGCTACACCTTC
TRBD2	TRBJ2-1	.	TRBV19	CASSSSGAGGFSYNEQFF	TGTGCCAGTAGTTCTAGTGGAGCGGGAGGGTTCTCCTACAATGAGCAGTTCTTC
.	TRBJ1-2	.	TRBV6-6	CASSYGHDLPSGYTF	TGTGCCAGCAGTTATGGACACGATCTTCCTTCGGGCTACACCTTC
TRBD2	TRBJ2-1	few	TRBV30	CAWNWLAGNEQFF	TGTGCCTGGAACTGGCTAGCGGGTAATGAGCAGTTCTTC
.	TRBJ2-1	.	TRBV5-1	CASSWAGSNEQFF	TGCGCCAGCAGCTGGGCGGGGAGCAATGAGCAGTTCTTC
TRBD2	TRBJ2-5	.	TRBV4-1	CASSQDSLAGVVETQYF	TGCGCCAGCAGCCAAGACAGCCTAGCGGGGGTGGTTGAGACCCAGTACTTC
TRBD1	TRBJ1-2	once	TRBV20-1	CSASPGTATYGYTF	TGCAGTGCTAGCCCCGGGACAGCTACTTATGGCTACACCTTC
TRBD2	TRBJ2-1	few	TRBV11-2	CASSLGRGRGASYNEQFF	TGTGCCAGCAGCTTAGGGCGAGGGCGGGGGGCCTCCTACAATGAGCAGTTCTTC
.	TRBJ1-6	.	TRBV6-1	CASIPPGVDSPLHF	TGTGCCAGCATCCCCCCGGGGGTTGATTCACCCCTCCACTTT
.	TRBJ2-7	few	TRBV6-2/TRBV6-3	CASSYRAGTYEQYF	TGTGCCAGCAGTTACAGGGCAGGGACCTACGAGCAGTACTTC
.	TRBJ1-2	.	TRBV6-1	CASSEGDTSNYGYTF	TGTGCCAGCAGTGAAGGGGATACCTCTAACTATGGCTACACCTTC
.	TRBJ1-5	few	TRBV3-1	CASSQDSRYQPQHF	TGTGCCAGCAGCCAAGATAGTAGGTATCAGCCCCAGCATTTT
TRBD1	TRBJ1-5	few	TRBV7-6	CASSRGQGRFNQPQHF	TGTGCCAGCAGCCGTGGACAGGGGCGATTCAATCAGCCCCAGCATTTT
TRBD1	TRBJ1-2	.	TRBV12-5	CASGLVLTGKEDYGYTF	TGTGCTAGTGGTTTGGTACTGACAGGGAAAGAAGACTATGGCTACACCTTC
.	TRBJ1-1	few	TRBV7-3	CASSLSNEQVGAFF	TGTGCCAGCAGCTTAAGTAATGAACAGGTTGGAGCTTTCTTT
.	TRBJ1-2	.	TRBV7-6	CASSFYGQLVDGYTF	TGTGCCAGCAGCTTTTACGGACAGCTCGTCGATGGCTACACCTTC
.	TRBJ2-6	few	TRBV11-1	CASSPHRVSGANVLTF	TGTGCCAGCAGCCCCCACAGGGTCTCTGGGGCCAACGTCCTGACTTTC
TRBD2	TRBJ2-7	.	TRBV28	CASRSSGIDYEQYF	TGTGCCAGCAGATCTAGCGGGATAGACTACGAGCAGTACTTC
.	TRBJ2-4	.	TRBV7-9	CASSLGTLTGKAKNIQYF	TGTGCCAGCAGCTTAGGAACCCTAACAGGGAAGGCCAAAAACATTCAGTACTTC
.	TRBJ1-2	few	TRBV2	CASSSRGYTF	TGTGCCAGCAGTTCTAGAGGCTACACCTTC
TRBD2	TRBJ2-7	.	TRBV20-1	CSARSGLAGLYEQYF	TGCAGTGCTAGATCGGGACTAGCGGGCCTCTACGAGCAGTACTTC
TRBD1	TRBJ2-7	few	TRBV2	CASRDRSSYEQYF	TGTGCCAGCCGGGACAGGTCATCCTACGAGCAGTACTTC
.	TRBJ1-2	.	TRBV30	CAWKKENYGYTF	TGTGCCTGGAAGAAGGAAAACTATGGCTACACCTTC
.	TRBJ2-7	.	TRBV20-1	CSAFVGQGDFREQYF	TGCAGTGCCTTCGTAGGGCAGGGGGACTTTAGAGAGCAGTACTTC
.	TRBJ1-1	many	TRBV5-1	CASSLDRGGTEAFF	TGTGCCAGCAGCTTAGATAGAGGGGGAACTGAAGCTTTCTTT
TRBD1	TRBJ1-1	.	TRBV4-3	CASSQVRTGELKANTEAFF	TGCGCCAGCAGCCAAGTAAGGACAGGGGAGTTGAAGGCGAACACTGAAGCTTTCTTT
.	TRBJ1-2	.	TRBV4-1	CASSQVEETPTDYGYTF	TGCGCCAGCAGCCAAGTAGAAGAGACCCCAACGGACTATGGCTACACCTTC
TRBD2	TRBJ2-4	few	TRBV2	CASWVGRGGGTNIQYF	TGTGCCAGCTGGGTAGGACGAGGCGGGGGGACGAACATTCAGTACTTC
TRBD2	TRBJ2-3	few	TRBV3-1	CASSPSGGVVTQYF	TGTGCCAGCAGCCCGAGCGGGGGGGTCGTGACGCAGTATTTT
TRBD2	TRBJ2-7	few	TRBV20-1	CSARSMASGGREQYF	TGCAGTGCCCGCTCGATGGCTAGCGGGGGCCGCGAGCAGTACTTC
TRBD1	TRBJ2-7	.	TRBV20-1	CSARFRDRLKSSYEQYF	TGCAGTGCTAGATTCCGGGACAGGTTAAAGAGCTCCTACGAGCAGTACTTC
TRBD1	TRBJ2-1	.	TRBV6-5	CASSYNRGSYNEQFF	TGTGCCAGCAGTTACAACAGGGGCTCCTACAATGAGCAGTTCTTC
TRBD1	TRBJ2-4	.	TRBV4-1	CASSQEDRELGNIQYF	TGCGCCAGCAGCCAAGAAGACAGGGAGCTTGGAAACATTCAGTACTTC
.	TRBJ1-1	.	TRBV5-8	CASSLAGAWGTEAFF	TGTGCCAGCAGCTTGGCCGGGGCCTGGGGCACTGAAGCTTTCTTT
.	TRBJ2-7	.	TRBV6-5	CASSYSPAYEQYF	TGTGCCAGCAGTTACTCCCCAGCGTACGAGCAGTACTTC